The clone carrying this T cell receptor (beta chain) has only a few counts. This sample is part of a study of shared clonotypes between healthy human individuals. Study summary: Aged between 18 and 49, the donors were a couple of women and a few men.

Sequencing was at deep level. Genomic DNA per cell subset filled all wells of several immunoSEQ plates. Clones were read by immunoSEQ multiplex PCR, and TCRdb kept only the in-frame ones, dropping some. This repertoire shows about 700,000 clones, approximately 90% found once; its top ten account for roughly 22%. CD45RO-negative CD8 cells positively selected for CCR7 made up the naive population, which excluded terminally differentiated effector memory CD45RA+ cells. This receptor was obtained from a man aged 30-40 years in good health. Material: naive CD8+ T cells sorted from blood.

The DNA of the CDR3 is TGTGCCAGCAGCGAGGAGGGACACCTGAATCAGCCCCAGCATTTT. This codes for CASSEEGHLNQPQHF. The rearrangement uses TRBV9 and TRBJ1-5; tentatively, D is TRBD1 (6 bases). The CDR3 sequence is 15 residues long. Germline CDR1 is SGDLS and CDR2 is YYNGEE. The germline V and J ends were trimmed by 3 bases and 4 bases, with 14 bases remaining between them.